This passage covers 21 T cell receptor beta chains from one sample sequenced in a study of shared clonotypes between healthy human individuals. Method: immunoSEQ multiplex PCR; TCRdb's copy keeps in-frame clones and lacks some. The top ten clones hold more than 1.5% of a sample with about 2,200,000 clones, roughly 91% of them seen once. Terminally differentiated effector memory CD45RA+ cells were excluded from the naive CD8 cells, which were CD45RO-negative and positively selected for CCR7. The specimen was naive CD8+ T cells from PBMCs. These receptors were taken from a man between 18 and 29 years old in good health. Some clones in this sample may be carry-over from other donors' samples.

This clone was seen once. This chain connects TRBV29-1 to TRBJ2-7; unclear D gene. The CDR3 sequence is 14 residues long. Germline V lookup: CDR1 SQVTM, CDR2 ANQGSEA. Trimming shortened V by 0 bases and J by 7 bases, and 16 bases separated the two germline ends. The CDR3 DNA is TGCAGCGTTGAAGAGGCTTTTGGCAGGTCGGAGCAGTACTTC. As protein: CSVEEAFGRSEQYF.

J is TRBJ2-3 and V is TRBV7-8; 12 nucleotides agree with TRBD2. V dropped 4 bases and J dropped 6; count of bases not matched to a gene: 8. Germline lookup yields CDR1 SGHVS and CDR2 FQNEAQ. This CDR3 has 16 residues. CDR3 coding DNA: TGTGCCAGCAGCTCAGACGGGCTAGCGGGAGGGGATACGCAGTATTTT. Amino acids: CASSSDGLAGGDTQYF.

The chain links TRBV6-5 to TRBJ2-2; 8 bases match TRBD2. The germline gives CDR1 MNHEY, CDR2 SVGAGI. The CDR3 is 16 amino acids. With V trimmed by 2 bases and J by 3 bases, 5 bases remained unmatched. The CDR3 loop is CASSYRGGWDTGELFF. The CDR3 region has the DNA TGTGCCAGCAGTTACCGCGGGGGGTGGGACACCGGGGAGCTGTTTTTT.

Only one count was recorded for this clone. The genes are TRBV28 and TRBJ2-3, with TRBD2 matching 7 bases. V trimming: 7 bases; J trimming: 5 bases; junction bases outside the gene matches: 6. CDR1 is MDHEN and CDR2 is SYDVKM in the germline V gene. The CDR3 length is 13 residues. CDR3 amino acids: CASILGGGDTQYF. CDR3 sequence (DNA): TGTGCCAGCATCCTTGGGGGGGGAGATACGCAGTATTTT.

This chain's CDR3 is CASSLGLGSYEQYF. CDR3 in DNA: TGTGCCAGCAGCTTGGGGTTGGGGTCCTACGAGCAGTACTTC. The chain has TRBV5-6 and TRBJ2-7; the D is unclear. The CDR3 has 14 amino acids. Germline lookup yields CDR1 SGHDT and CDR2 YYEEEE. V was pared by 0 bases and J by 1 base, with 8 bases between.

The DNA for the CDR3 is TGTGCCAGCAGCTTAGCATCCGTCACCGGGGAGCTGTTTTTT. Translation gives CASSLASVTGELFF. This sequence joins TRBV11-2 and TRBJ2-2; D gene uncertain. Germline V gives CDR1 SGHAT, CDR2 FQNNGV. The CDR3 sequence is 14 residues long. V was clipped by 1 base and J by 4 bases, with 7 bases between them.

The V call is TRBV28, the J call TRBJ2-2; 7 nucleotides align to TRBD1. Germline loops: CDR1 MDHEN, CDR2 SYDVKM. Trimming took 3 bases from V and 1 from J; bases not matched to a gene: 14. The CDR3 has 19 amino acids. CDR3 nucleotide sequence: TGTGCCAGCAGTTTGATGTTCCGGAACAGGGGCCAGAACACCGGGGAGCTGTTTTTT. Its translation is CASSLMFRNRGQNTGELFF.

The chain joins TRBV19 to TRBJ2-3; TRBD2 agrees at 14 bases. Germline trimming cut 3 bases from V and 6 bases from J; bases unmatched to any gene: 5. CDR1 is LNHDA and CDR2 is SQIVND in the germline V gene (reference sequence). This CDR3 has 16 amino acids. The CDR3 DNA is TGTGCCAGTAGTATGGGACTAGCGGGAGTAGGGGATACGCAGTATTTT. Its protein is CASSMGLAGVGDTQYF.

This clone appeared once. This sequence joins TRBV6-5 and TRBJ1-4; 7 bases are a match to TRBD1. CDR3 length: 14 residues. Per germline, CDR1 MNHEY and CDR2 SVGAGI. The junction had 4 bases not matched to a gene; V was cut back by 7 bases and J by 2 bases. The CDR3 DNA sequence: TGTGCCAGCACCCCAGGGGGGACTAATGAAAAACTGTTTTTT. This encodes CASTPGGTNEKLFF.

This chain connects TRBV7-8 to TRBJ2-7; TRBD1 is a possible D gene (5 bases). Germline loops: CDR1 SGHVS, CDR2 FQNEAQ. V dropped 2 bases and J dropped 2 bases, with 10 bases sitting between them. This CDR3 is built from 14 residues. The CDR3 DNA is TGTGCCAGCAGCTTACAGGGTTATCCCTACGAGCAGTACTTC. It translates to CASSLQGYPYEQYF.

V and J are TRBV28 and TRBJ2-1; 10 bases agree with TRBD2. The germline V gene has CDR1 MDHEN and CDR2 SYDVKM. Unmatched junction bases numbered 6, after V lost 6 bases and J lost 4 bases. The length of the CDR3 is 15 residues. The CDR3: CASRIGLAAYNEQFF. CDR3 coding DNA: TGTGCCAGCAGGATAGGACTAGCGGCTTACAATGAGCAGTTCTTC.

This sequence joins TRBV7-6 and TRBJ2-5; a weak D match, TRBD1 (6 bases). From germline, CDR1 is SGHVS and CDR2 FNYEAQ. CDR3 length equals 15 residues. V lost 5 bases and J 0 bases, leaving 13 bases between the germline ends. The CDR3 reads CASSKTYRDQETQYF. The CDR3 nucleotides read TGTGCCAGCAGCAAAACGTACAGGGACCAAGAGACCCAGTACTTC.

Only one count was recorded for this clone. DNA for the CDR3: TGCGCCAGCAGCCTAAGCGGGAGTGGGCTGGAGTACGAGCAGTACTTC. This translates into CASSLSGSGLEYEQYF. The chain employs TRBV4-1 and TRBJ2-7; 8 nucleotides line up with TRBD2. Germline V gene data show CDR1 as MGHRA and CDR2 as YSYEKL. Trimming cost V 4 bases and J 4 bases; bases outside gene matches: 12. The CDR3 contains 16 residues.

The rearrangement links TRBV28 to TRBJ1-1; 7 bases align to TRBD1. V lost 6 bases, J lost 8 bases, and 9 bases stayed unmatched. The germline V gene has CDR1 MDHEN and CDR2 SYDVKM. There are 13 residues in the CDR3. This chain's CDR3 is CASSRGQSIEAFF. DNA for the CDR3: TGTGCCAGCAGCCGGGGACAGAGCATAGAAGCTTTCTTT. The entire variable domain, with the rest obtained from reference TRBV28 and TRBJ1-1, is as follows: DVKVTQSSRYLVKRTGEKVFLECVQDMDHENMFWYRQDPGLGLRLIYFSYDVKMKEKGDIPEGYSVSREKKERFSLILESASTNQTSMYLCASSRGQSIEAFFGQGTRLTVV.

The chain couples TRBV6-5 to TRBJ2-1, with D perhaps matching TRBD1 (6 bases). Germline V gene sequence: CDR1 MNHEY, CDR2 SVGAGI. The CDR3 has 16 amino acids. V lost 1 base to trimming and J lost 6 bases, with 16 bases between them. For the CDR3, the DNA is TGTGCCAGCAGTTACTTACAGGGCTCCCGGGGCAATGAGCAGTTCTTC. Translation: CASSYLQGSRGNEQFF.

This clone was recorded a few times. The J gene is TRBJ1-1, the V gene TRBV6-1, with TRBD1 identical over 8 bases. The ends lost 7 bases at V and 3 bases at J; junction bases unmatched: 4. CDR3 length: 13 residues. Per germline, CDR1 MNHNS and CDR2 SASEGT. The CDR3 nucleotides read TGTGCCAGCACCCTGGACAGGGACACTGAAGCTTTCTTT. It encodes CASTLDRDTEAFF.

The rearrangement joins TRBV27 to TRBJ1-3, with unresolved D. V lost 3 bases and J lost 0, with 9 bases in between. Germline assignment: CDR1 MNHEY and CDR2 SMNVEV (reference sequence). This CDR3 comprises 15 residues. CDR3 sequence reads: CASSLSSSSGNTIYF. Written as DNA, the CDR3 is TGTGCCAGCAGTTTGAGCAGCAGCTCTGGAAACACCATATATTTT.

Here the CDR3 DNA reads TGTGCCAGCAGCACTAAGTCTCAGGGCACTGAAGCTTTCTTT. Translation gives CASSTKSQGTEAFF. The chain employs TRBV21-1 and TRBJ1-1; TRBD1, as called in the table, went unchecked against the DNA. TRBV21-1 is a recognized pseudogene. This CDR3 contains 14 residues.

The rearrangement links TRBV28 to TRBJ1-1, with a possible D match to TRBD1 (6 bases). Between the trimmed V and J ends, which lost 2 bases and 4 bases, there was a span of 8 bases. CDR3 length equals 13 residues. Germline V CDR1 and CDR2: MDHEN, SYDVKM. CDR3 residues: CASSLEGGTEAFF. The CDR3 nucleotides read TGTGCCAGCAGTTTAGAGGGGGGCACTGAAGCTTTCTTT.

This rearrangement joins TRBV27 to TRBJ2-1; either TRBD1 or TRBD2 may supply D (5 bases each). The ends were cut back, 3 bases at V and 6 bases at J, with 9 bases in the middle. CDR1 and CDR2 from the germline V gene are MNHEY and SMNVEV (reference sequence). This CDR3 is built from 13 residues. CDR3 sequence reads: CASSLGVPNEQFF. CDR3 nucleotides: TGTGCCAGCAGTTTGGGGGTACCCAATGAGCAGTTCTTC.

The rearrangement joins TRBV10-3 to TRBJ2-7; TRBD2 aligns across 10 bases. Trimming removed 4 bases from V and 0 bases from J; junction bases left unmatched: 6. Germline V lookup: CDR1 ENHRY, CDR2 SYGVKD. CDR3 size: 16 residues. The CDR3 DNA reads TGTGCCATCAGTGTCCCTAGCGGGAGCCCCTCCTACGAGCAGTACTTC. Translation gives CAISVPSGSPSYEQYF.